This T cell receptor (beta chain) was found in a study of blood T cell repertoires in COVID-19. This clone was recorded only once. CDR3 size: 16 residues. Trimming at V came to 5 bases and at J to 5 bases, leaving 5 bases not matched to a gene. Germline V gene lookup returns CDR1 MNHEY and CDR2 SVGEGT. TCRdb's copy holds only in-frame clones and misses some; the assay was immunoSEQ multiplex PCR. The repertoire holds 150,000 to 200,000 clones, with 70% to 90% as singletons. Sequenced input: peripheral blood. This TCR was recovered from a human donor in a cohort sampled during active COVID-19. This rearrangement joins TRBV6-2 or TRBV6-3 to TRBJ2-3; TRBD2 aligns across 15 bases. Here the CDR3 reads CASSGLAGGQRDTQYF. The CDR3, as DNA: TGTGCCAGCAGTGGACTAGCGGGGGGGCAGAGAGATACGCAGTATTTT.